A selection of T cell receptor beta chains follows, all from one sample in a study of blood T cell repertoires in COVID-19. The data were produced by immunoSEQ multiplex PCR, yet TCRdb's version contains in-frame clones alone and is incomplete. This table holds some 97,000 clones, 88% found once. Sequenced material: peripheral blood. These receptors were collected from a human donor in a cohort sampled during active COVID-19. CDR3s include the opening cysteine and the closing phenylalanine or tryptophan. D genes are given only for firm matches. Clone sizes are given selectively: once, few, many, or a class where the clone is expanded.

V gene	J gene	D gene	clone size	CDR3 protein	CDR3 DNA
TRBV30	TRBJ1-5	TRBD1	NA	CAWSVTGGLQPQHF	TGTGCCTGGAGTGTGACAGGGGGCCTTCAGCCCCAGCATTTT
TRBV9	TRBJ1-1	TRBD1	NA	CASSPTDGTGAEAFF	TGTGCCAGCAGCCCCACGGACGGGACAGGCGCTGAAGCTTTCTTT
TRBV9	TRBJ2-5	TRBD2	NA	CASSEPGLGRQTQYF	TGTGCCAGCAGCGAACCGGGACTAGGGCGCCAGACCCAGTACTTC
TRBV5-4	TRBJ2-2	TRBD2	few	CASSLGGLAGDTGELFF	TGTGCCAGCAGCTTGGGGGGACTAGCGGGAGACACCGGGGAGCTGTTTTTT
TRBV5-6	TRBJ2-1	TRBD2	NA	CASSLFSSGLAGYNEQFF	TGTGCCAGCAGCTTGTTTTCATCTGGACTAGCGGGCTACAATGAGCAGTTCTTC
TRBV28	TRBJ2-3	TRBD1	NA	CASDPGQGTDTQYF	TGTGCCAGTGACCCGGGACAGGGCACAGATACGCAGTATTTT
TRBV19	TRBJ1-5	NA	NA	CASSIGTGSSQPQHF	TGTGCCAGTAGTATCGGAACAGGGTCCAGTCAGCCCCAGCATTTT
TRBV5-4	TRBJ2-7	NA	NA	CASSFGGGPYEQYF	TGTGCCAGCAGCTTTGGGGGAGGCCCCTACGAGCAGTACTTC
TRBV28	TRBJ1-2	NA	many	CASRAAEYGYTF	TGTGCCAGCAGGGCGGCGGAGTATGGCTACACCTTC
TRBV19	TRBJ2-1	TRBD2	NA	CASSKPGLAGESEQFF	TGTGCCAGTAGTAAACCGGGACTAGCGGGAGAAAGTGAGCAGTTCTTC
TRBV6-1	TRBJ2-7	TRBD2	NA	CASSDRRGLTYEQYF	TGTGCCAGCAGTGATAGGCGGGGACTAACCTACGAGCAGTACTTC
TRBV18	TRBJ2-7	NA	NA	CASSPNLASYEQYF	TGTGCCAGCTCACCGAATCTAGCGTCCTACGAGCAGTACTTC
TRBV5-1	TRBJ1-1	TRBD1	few	CASSVGQMNTEAFF	TGCGCCAGCAGCGTGGGACAGATGAATACTGAAGCTTTCTTT
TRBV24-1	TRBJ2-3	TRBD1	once	CATSDSAPSPGQGWHTQYF	TGTGCCACCAGTGATTCCGCCCCTTCTCCGGGACAGGGGTGGCATACGCAGTATTTT
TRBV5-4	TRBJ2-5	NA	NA	CASSLPSQGPQYF	TGTGCCAGCAGCCTTCCGAGCCAGGGTCCCCAGTACTTC
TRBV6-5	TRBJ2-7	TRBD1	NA	CASRPGQNAYEQYF	TGTGCCAGCAGACCGGGACAGAACGCCTACGAGCAGTACTTC
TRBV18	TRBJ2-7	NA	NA	CASSPLSGREQYF	TGTGCCAGCTCACCTTTAAGTGGCCGCGAGCAGTACTTC
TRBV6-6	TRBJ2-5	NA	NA	CASSSKGLGVETQYF	TGTGCCAGCAGTTCTAAGGGGTTAGGGGTAGAGACCCAGTACTTC
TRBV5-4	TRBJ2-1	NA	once	CASSPNPQGTEQFF	TGTGCCAGCAGCCCAAACCCCCAGGGCACTGAGCAGTTCTTC
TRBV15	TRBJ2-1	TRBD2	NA	CATSRDKNRAGRGGEQFF	TGTGCCACCAGCAGAGATAAGAATAGGGCAGGGAGGGGTGGAGAGCAGTTCTTC
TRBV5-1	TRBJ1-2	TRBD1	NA	CASAGTGNGYTF	TGCGCCAGCGCCGGGACAGGGAATGGCTACACCTTC
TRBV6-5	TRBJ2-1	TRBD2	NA	CASSQTSGRALGQFF	TGTGCCAGCAGTCAGACTAGCGGGAGGGCCCTTGGGCAGTTCTTC
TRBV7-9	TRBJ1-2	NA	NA	CASSYPGQGGGGYTF	TGTGCCAGCAGCTACCCGGGCCAGGGAGGTGGAGGCTACACCTTC
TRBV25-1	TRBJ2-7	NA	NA	CASSDRTVFGEQYF	TGTGCCAGCAGTGACCGGACAGTCTTTGGGGAGCAGTACTTC
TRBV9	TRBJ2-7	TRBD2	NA	CASSLGLAGGDRQYF	TGTGCCAGCAGCCTGGGACTAGCGGGAGGGGATAGGCAGTACTTC
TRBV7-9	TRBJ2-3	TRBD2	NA	CASTLAGGFYDTDTQYF	TGTGCCAGCACCTTAGCGGGAGGCTTCTACGACACAGATACGCAGTATTTT
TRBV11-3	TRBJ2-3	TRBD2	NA	CASSLDTGRVTDTQYF	TGTGCCAGCAGCTTAGATACCGGGAGGGTAACAGATACGCAGTATTTT
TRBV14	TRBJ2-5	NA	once	CASSPARGETQYF	TGTGCCAGCAGCCCTGCGCGCGGGGAGACCCAGTACTTC
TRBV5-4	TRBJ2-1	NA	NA	CASSHTNNEQFF	TGTGCCAGCAGCCACACAAACAATGAGCAGTTCTTC
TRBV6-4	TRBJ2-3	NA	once	CANRRGRTDTQYF	TGTGCCAACAGGCGGGGACGCACAGATACGCAGTATTTT
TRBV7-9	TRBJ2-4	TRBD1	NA	CASSLVGTGGRSAKNIQYF	TGTGCCAGCAGCTTAGTTGGGACAGGGGGTCGTTCGGCCAAAAACATTCAGTACTTC
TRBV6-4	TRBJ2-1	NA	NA	CASSDTRSVNEQFF	TGTGCCAGCAGTGACACACGTTCCGTCAATGAGCAGTTCTTC
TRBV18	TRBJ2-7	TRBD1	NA	CASSPGQVYEQYF	TGTGCCAGCTCACCAGGACAGGTATACGAGCAGTACTTC
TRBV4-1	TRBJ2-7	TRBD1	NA	CASSQGWDRTYEQYF	TGCGCCAGCAGCCAGGGTTGGGACAGGACCTACGAGCAGTACTTC
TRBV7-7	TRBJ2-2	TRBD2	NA	CASSLSGSITGELFF	TGTGCCAGCAGCCTCAGCGGGAGTATCACCGGGGAGCTGTTTTTT
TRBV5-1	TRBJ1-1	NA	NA	CASSFSQGNTEAFF	TGCGCCAGCAGCTTTAGTCAGGGGAACACTGAAGCTTTCTTT
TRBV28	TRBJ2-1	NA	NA	CASSLLGPYNEQFF	TGTGCCAGCAGTTTATTGGGCCCCTACAATGAGCAGTTCTTC
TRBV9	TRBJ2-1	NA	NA	CASSVGGGMYNEQFF	TGTGCCAGCAGCGTAGGCGGCGGGATGTACAATGAGCAGTTCTTC
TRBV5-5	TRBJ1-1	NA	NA	CASSLWANTEAFF	TGTGCCAGCAGCCTTTGGGCGAACACTGAAGCTTTCTTT
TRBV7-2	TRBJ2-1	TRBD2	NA	CASSLVLAGDYNEQFF	TGTGCCAGCAGCTTAGTATTAGCGGGAGACTACAATGAGCAGTTCTTC